This T cell receptor (beta chain) appears in the sequencing data of a study of blood T cell repertoires in COVID-19. Study at large: T cells, B-cell-depleted T cells, or PBMCs supplied cDNA or gDNA.

Original methodology: The authors estimated nucleated cell counts from reference gene primer amplification. Profiled with immunoSEQ multiplex PCR; TCRdb holds only in-frame clones, not every one. Clonal size and the V and J genes are those of that table, whereas D and trimming came from the DNA. The table lists over 30,000 clones, around nine tenths of them singletons, with 14% in the top ten. The length of the CDR3 is 14 residues. This chain connects TRBV21-1 to TRBJ1-1; the table's D call of TRBD1 was not tested on the DNA. TRBV21-1 corresponds to a pseudogene. Sequenced input: peripheral blood. The source is a human donor with active COVID-19. The donor label of this sample is uncertain. The CDR3 loop is CASATTGLNTEAFF. The CDR3 region has the DNA TGTGCCAGCGCAACGACAGGGCTTAACACTGAAGCTTTCTTT.